These 21 T cell receptor beta chains share one sample of origin, sequenced in a study of immune characteristics of hereditary and idiopathic chronic pancreatitis. Patients having total pancreatectomy with islet autotransplantation provided the chronic pancreatitis pancreas tissue. Libraries were prepared by immunoSEQ multiplex PCR; TCRdb keeps only in-frame clonotypes and omits some of them. The sample shows just under 6,000 clones, approximately 80% of them seen only once. The material sequenced was pancreas tissue with hereditary chronic pancreatitis. These receptor sequences come from a human donor with chronic pancreatitis.

The V gene is TRBV28, the J gene TRBJ1-2; D gene unclear. CDR3 length: 13 amino acids. Germline V lookup: CDR1 MDHEN, CDR2 SYDVKM. V was clipped by 5 bases and J by 4 bases, with 11 bases between them. The CDR3 reads CASSLPQVYGYTF. As DNA, the CDR3 is TGTGCCAGCAGTCTCCCCCAGGTCTATGGCTACACCTTC.

This clone was seen more than once but under ten times. The chain joins TRBV6-2 or TRBV6-3 to TRBJ2-7; no clear D gene. Trimming left V 4 bases short and J 4 bases short, with 20 bases between. Germline CDR1 is MNHEY and CDR2 is SVGEGT. The length of the CDR3 is 16 residues. This chain's CDR3 is CASSLAPLVGIYEQYF. As DNA, the CDR3 is TGTGCCAGCAGTTTGGCCCCGTTGGTGGGAATTTACGAGCAGTACTTC.

This chain connects TRBV3-1 (or the pseudogene TRBV3-2) to TRBJ2-2; 9 bases align to TRBD2. CDR3 length equals 18 residues. Per the germline V gene, CDR1 is LGHDT and CDR2 is YNNKEL (reference sequence). V lost 1 base to trimming and J lost 2 bases; unmatched junction nucleotides: 8. For the CDR3, the DNA is TGTGCCAGCAGCCAAGCGCGCCAGCGGGGGGCTAACACCGGGGAGCTGTTTTTT. It specifies CASSQARQRGANTGELFF.

This clone turned up a few times. The V gene is TRBV5-6, the J gene TRBJ2-5; D is perhaps TRBD1 (5 bases). Germline CDR1 and CDR2: SGHDT and YYEEEE. Trimming left V 4 bases short and J 1 base short, with 8 bases between. This CDR3 is 13 amino acids long. The CDR3 reads CASSPDSQETQYF. CDR3 coding DNA: TGTGCCAGCAGCCCCGACAGCCAAGAGACCCAGTACTTC. Complete variable domain (other parts from reference TRBV5-6 and TRBJ2-5): DAGVTQSPTHLIKTRGQQVTLRCSPKSGHDTVSWYQQALGQGPQFIFQYYEEEERQRGNFPDRFSGHQFPNYSSELNVNALLLGDSALYLCASSPDSQETQYFGPGTRLLVL.

The V call is TRBV6-1, the J call TRBJ2-7, with 7 bases matching TRBD1. This CDR3 is built from 13 residues. The J segment lost 2 bases and the V segment lost 3 bases, leaving 1 base of the junction unmatched. In germline, CDR1 is MNHNS, CDR2 SASEGT. CDR3 bases: TGTGCCAGCAGTGAGAGGGGGCCCTACGAGCAGTACGTC. It yields the protein CASSERGPYEQYV.

This chain uses TRBV6-5 with TRBJ2-3, with 9 bases fitting TRBD2. J was trimmed by 5 bases and V by 2 bases; bases with no gene match: 5. This CDR3 is built from 15 residues. Looked up from germline, CDR1 is MNHEY and CDR2 is SVGAGI. Here the CDR3 DNA reads TGTGCCAGCAGTTACGCGCGGGGGGGTGAAGATACGCAGTATTTT. Translating it yields CASSYARGGEDTQYF.

Turning to this clone: An end of the junction differs from the germline gene, which may be a read error. V usage is TRBV12-3 or TRBV12-4 and J usage is TRBJ2-4; 7 bases map to TRBD2. There are 13 residues in the CDR3. The CDR3 loop is CASSFGGKSIQYF. CDR3 coding DNA: TGTGCCAGCAGTTTCGGGGGGAAAAGCATTCAGTACTTC.

The rearrangement links TRBV6-5 to TRBJ1-1, with 8 bases identical to TRBD1. Germline V lookup: CDR1 MNHEY, CDR2 SVGAGI. V shed 5 bases, J shed 9 bases, and the junction held 5 bases outside the gene matches. This CDR3 contains 12 residues. In DNA, the CDR3 is TGTGCCAGCAGTCGGACAGGGTTACAAGCTTTCTTT. Its translation: CASSRTGLQAFF.

The chain carries TRBV15 and TRBJ1-5; D remains ambiguous. The germline CDR1 and CDR2 sequences are LNHNV and YYDKDF (reference sequence). V was cut by 0 bases and J by 5 bases, with 11 bases left in between. This CDR3 is built from 15 residues. As DNA, the CDR3 is TGTGCCACCAGCAGAGATAAGGGATGGGATCAGCCCCAGCATTTT. Protein product: CATSRDKGWDQPQHF.

This clone was seen once. This sequence joins TRBV6-1 and TRBJ2-5; 12 positions match TRBD2. Germline V CDR1 and CDR2: MNHNS, SASEGT. The J segment lost 2 bases and the V segment lost 2 bases, leaving 0 bases of the junction unmatched. The CDR3 has 15 residues. CDR3 sequence: CASSETSGGQETQYF. CDR3 in DNA: TGTGCCAGCAGTGAAACTAGCGGGGGGCAAGAGACCCAGTACTTC.

The genes are TRBV7-2 and TRBJ2-7; the D call may be TRBD1 or TRBD2 (6 bases each). Trimming took 1 base from V and 3 from J, leaving 13 bases between them. The CDR3 runs 15 residues. Germline V lookup: CDR1 SGHTA, CDR2 FQGNSA. CDR3 in amino acids: CASSLDSGANYEQYF. CDR3 in DNA: TGTGCCAGCAGCTTAGATTCGGGGGCGAACTACGAGCAGTACTTC.

The chain joins TRBV10-3 to TRBJ2-7; 9 nucleotides agree with TRBD2. Trimming cost V 0 bases and J 2 bases; bases outside gene matches: 2. The germline gives CDR1 ENHRY, CDR2 SYGVKD. There are 15 residues in the CDR3. The CDR3 DNA reads TGTGCCATCAGTGAGTCGAGCGGGGGGCCCTACGAGCAGTACTTC. Translation gives CAISESSGGPYEQYF.

The rearrangement uses TRBV9 and TRBJ2-3, with 13 nucleotides matching TRBD2. The CDR3 spans 15 residues. Germline CDR1 and CDR2: SGDLS and YYNGEE. Trimming removed 3 bases from V and 7 bases from J; junction bases left unmatched: 5. CDR3: CASSATSGGAYTQYF. The CDR3 nucleotides read TGTGCCAGCAGCGCCACTAGCGGGGGGGCGTATACGCAGTATTTT.

This sequence joins TRBV7-4 and TRBJ2-7; D remains ambiguous. This CDR3 has 13 residues. The germline gives CDR1 SGHVT, CDR2 SQSDAQ. Trimming stripped 5 bases from V and 3 bases from J, with 11 bases between. The CDR3 DNA reads TGTGCCAGCAGCCACTATCAGGTCTACGAGCAGTACGTC. Translation gives CASSHYQVYEQYV.

This chain uses TRBV20-1 with TRBJ2-5; no firm D call. Per the germline V gene, CDR1 is DFQATT and CDR2 is SNEGSKA (reference sequence). CDR3 length equals 11 residues. V was clipped by 7 bases and J by 3 bases, with 9 bases between them. The CDR3 bases are TGCAGTGGCGAACTGGAAGAGACCCAGTACTTC. Its protein is CSGELEETQYF.

The V call is TRBV30, the J call TRBJ2-3; D remains ambiguous. V shed 2 bases and J shed 1 base, with 10 bases lying between them. This CDR3 has 14 amino acids. Germline V CDR1 and CDR2: GTSNPN, SVGIG (reference sequence). The CDR3 loop is CAWSRGVGTDTQYF. DNA for the CDR3: TGTGCCTGGAGTCGAGGTGTGGGCACAGATACGCAGTATTTT.

The DNA for the CDR3 is TGTGCCAGCAGCTCGCGGACATCAAACGCGGAAAAACTGTTTTTT. Translating it yields CASSSRTSNAEKLFF. The rearrangement joins TRBV7-9 to TRBJ1-4, with D possibly TRBD1 on 5 matching bases. Deletions cut 4 bases from V and 8 bases from J, with 17 bases between. This CDR3 contains 15 residues. Germline V gene sequence: CDR1 SEHNR, CDR2 FQNEAQ (reference sequence).

The rearrangement joins TRBV29-1 to TRBJ2-5; tentatively, D is TRBD2 (6 bases). The CDR3 length is 12 residues. V was shortened by 5 bases and J by 2 bases, with 9 bases between the two germline ends. Looked up from germline, CDR1 is SQVTM and CDR2 is ANQGSEA. In nucleotides, the CDR3 is TGCAGCGTTCGTCGGGGGCAAGAGACCCAGTACTTC. This encodes CSVRRGQETQYF.

CDR3 region: CASSELGRGLFVGQPQHF. CDR3 nucleotides: TGCGCCAGCAGTGAGCTGGGCAGGGGGCTGTTCGTAGGCCAGCCCCAGCATTTT. The chain combines TRBV10-2 with TRBJ1-5; 8 positions match TRBD1. The V gene's germline CDR1 is WSHSY and CDR2 SAAADI. With V trimmed by 2 bases and J by 7 bases, 16 bases remained unmatched. This CDR3 is built from 18 residues.

The genes are TRBV5-1 and TRBJ2-2; D remains ambiguous. This CDR3 is 14 amino acids long. Deletions cut 0 bases from V and 4 bases from J, with 7 bases between. Germline V lookup: CDR1 SGHRS, CDR2 YFSETQ. The CDR3 coding sequence is TGCGCCAGCAGCTTGGCTGGTTTCACCGGGGAGCTGTTTTTT. This codes for CASSLAGFTGELFF.

CDR3 sequence reads: CASSIPPYSTYQETQYF. The DNA for the CDR3 is TGTGCCAGTAGTATCCCCCCATACAGTACCTACCAAGAGACCCAGTACTTC. V and J are TRBV19 and TRBJ2-5; no clear D gene. The CDR3 contains 17 residues. CDR1 LNHDA and CDR2 SQIVND come from the germline V gene (reference sequence). Trimming shortened V by 3 bases and J by 0 bases, and 17 bases separated the two germline ends.